These 29 T cell receptor beta chains share one sample of origin, sequenced in a study of OX40 agonist ivuxolimab in advanced cancers. Assay: immunoSEQ multiplex PCR; the TCRdb copy retains only in-frame clones and omits some. The sample has tens of thousands of clones, 70% to 85% seen once; the top ten hold roughly a tenth. The input for sequencing was CD4+ or CD8+ T cells sorted from blood, taken in a trial of the OX40 agonist ivuxolimab. All receptors come from an adult with an advanced solid tumor such as melanoma, head and neck, liver or kidney cancer.

The chain is built from TRBV28 and TRBJ2-2; the D gene is possibly TRBD2 (5 bases). The V end lost 6 bases, the J end lost 2 bases, and 19 bases lay between the germline ends. Germline CDR1 MDHEN, CDR2 SYDVKM. The length of the CDR3 is 17 residues. The CDR3 DNA sequence: TGTGCCAGCAGCTCGGCCGGACTCTTCGTAAACACCGGGGAGCTGTTTTTT. This sequence encodes CASSSAGLFVNTGELFF.

This clone has only a few counts. The rearrangement uses TRBV30 and TRBJ1-1, with unresolved D. Germline CDR1 GTSNPN, CDR2 SVGIG (reference sequence). V was pared by 0 bases and J by 0 bases, with 8 bases between. This CDR3 has 14 residues. CDR3 sequence reads: CAWSVVGLNTEAFF. The CDR3 DNA reads TGTGCCTGGAGTGTAGTTGGCTTGAACACTGAAGCTTTCTTT. Full variable domain (outside the CDR3, taken from reference TRBV30 and TRBJ1-1): SQTIHQWPATLVQPVGSPLSLECTVEGTSNPNLYWYRQAAGRGLQLLFYSVGIGQISSEVPQNLSASRPQDRQFILSSKKLLLSDSGFYLCAWSVVGLNTEAFFGQGTRLTVV.

The chain recombines TRBV7-9 with TRBJ1-2; no reliable D call. CDR3 length equals 16 residues. From germline, CDR1 is SEHNR and CDR2 FQNEAQ (reference sequence). The ends were cut back, 4 bases at V and 4 bases at J, with 19 bases in the middle. The CDR3 reads CASSSGTGIIVYGYTF. DNA of the CDR3: TGTGCCAGCAGCTCCGGAACCGGGATCATAGTCTATGGCTACACCTTC.

J is TRBJ2-5 and V is TRBV7-8, with TRBD1 identical over 8 bases. The CDR3 contains 20 residues. Germline CDR1 is SGHVS and CDR2 is FQNEAQ. The J segment lost 6 bases and the V segment lost 4 bases, leaving 25 bases of the junction unmatched. The CDR3 DNA follows: TGTGCCAGCAGCTCCTCCAGGACAGGGCTAACTCCAAGTTCAATGAAGACCCAGTACTTC. Residues: CASSSSRTGLTPSSMKTQYF.

The chain couples TRBV4-2 to TRBJ1-3, with D unresolved. CDR1 and CDR2 (germline): LGHNA, YNFKEQ. CDR3 size: 15 residues. V was shortened by 0 bases and J by 1 base, with 7 bases between the two germline ends. The CDR3 loop reads CASSQDRQSGNTIYF. The CDR3 DNA reads as TGTGCCAGCAGCCAAGATCGGCAGTCTGGAAACACCATATATTTT.

V usage is TRBV2 and J usage is TRBJ1-2; D gene ambiguous. This CDR3 is built from 12 residues. With 3 bases removed from V and 4 bases from J, the gap between germline ends came to 6 bases. The germline CDR1 and CDR2 sequences are SNHLY and FYNNEI. CDR3 protein: CASSDAIYGYTF. The CDR3 nucleotides read TGTGCCAGCAGTGATGCAATCTATGGCTACACCTTC.

The chain employs TRBV9 and TRBJ2-7, with 9 bases that match TRBD1. Germline CDR1 SGDLS, CDR2 YYNGEE. With V trimmed by 6 bases and J by 5 bases, 9 bases remained unmatched. The CDR3 spans 14 residues. The chain's CDR3 is CASTRGDRAHEQYF. CDR3 in DNA: TGTGCCAGCACCAGAGGGGACAGGGCCCACGAGCAGTACTTC.

This clone was counted a single time. The chain employs TRBV6-5 and TRBJ1-1, with D possibly matching TRBD1 (6 bases). The CDR3 has 12 residues. Germline loops: CDR1 MNHEY, CDR2 SVGAGI. The V end lost 8 bases, the J end lost 6 bases, and 13 bases lay between the germline ends. The DNA of the CDR3 is TGTGCCAGCGGCAGGGGCGGACCTGAAGCTTTCTTT. Translating it yields CASGRGGPEAFF.

This chain links TRBV5-6 with TRBJ1-3, with D possibly TRBD1 on 5 matching bases. The V end was cut by 0 bases, the J end by 5 bases, with 12 bases between. CDR3 length: 15 amino acids. Germline assignment: CDR1 SGHDT and CDR2 YYEEEE. Here the CDR3 reads CASSLDPTGRNTIYF. In DNA, the CDR3 is TGTGCCAGCAGCTTGGACCCTACAGGTCGAAACACCATATATTTT.

The chain joins TRBV9 to TRBJ2-1; TRBD1 might be the D (6 bases). The CDR3 covers 14 residues. Deletions cut 3 bases from V and 6 bases from J, with 13 bases between. Looked up from germline, CDR1 is SGDLS and CDR2 is YYNGEE. CDR3 coding DNA: TGTGCCAGCAGCGCTGGGGGACAAAGCAATGAGCAGTTCTTC. This gives the protein CASSAGGQSNEQFF. The full variable domain, in which reference TRBV9 and TRBJ2-1 provide the parts outside the CDR3, is DSGVTQTPKHLITATGQRVTLRCSPRSGDLSVYWYQQSLDQGLQFLIQYYNGEERAKGNILERFSAQQFPDLHSELNLSSLELGDSALYFCASSAGGQSNEQFFGPGTRLTVL.

V is TRBV19 and J is TRBJ1-4; possible D gene TRBD1, 6 bases. Germline assignment: CDR1 LNHDA and CDR2 SQIVND (reference sequence). Trimming cost V 3 bases and J 3 bases, with 11 bases left between them. The CDR3 totals 15 residues. The CDR3 DNA is TGTGCCAGTAGTATCGTGGGACACCCTAATGAAAAACTGTTTTTT. It encodes CASSIVGHPNEKLFF.

V usage is TRBV7-2 and J usage is TRBJ2-3; 11 bases agree with TRBD2. From germline, CDR1 is SGHTA and CDR2 FQGNSA. This CDR3 contains 16 residues. The V and J ends lost 3 bases and 6 bases, in that order; junction bases with no gene match: 8. CDR3 protein: CASSFPLAGGVDTQYF. CDR3 DNA sequence: TGTGCCAGCAGCTTTCCCTTAGCGGGAGGGGTTGATACGCAGTATTTT.

The CDR3 loop is CASSLTEGPDTEAFF. CDR3 bases: TGTGCCAGCAGCTTGACCGAGGGCCCGGACACTGAAGCTTTCTTT. The chain links TRBV7-2 to TRBJ1-1, with D unresolved. Trimming removed 3 bases from V and 3 bases from J, with 14 bases in between. CDR1 is SGHTA and CDR2 is FQGNSA in the germline V gene. The CDR3 covers 15 residues.

V and J are TRBV27 and TRBJ1-5; possibly TRBD1 for D (6 bases). Germline V lookup: CDR1 MNHEY, CDR2 SMNVEV (reference sequence). V lost 5 bases to trimming and J lost 0 bases, with 17 bases between them. This CDR3 region has 17 residues. CDR3 in DNA: TGTGCCAGCAGTCCCCGGGACAAGTCTAATAGCAATCAGCCCCAGCATTTT. It is translated as CASSPRDKSNSNQPQHF.

This chain uses TRBV5-4 with TRBJ2-1, with D unclear. Deletions cut 0 bases from V and 9 bases from J, with 7 bases between. This CDR3 contains 12 residues. Germline V gene sequence: CDR1 SGHNT, CDR2 YYREEE (reference sequence). The CDR3 sequence is CASSLDSSEQFF. CDR3 sequence (DNA): TGTGCCAGCAGCTTGGATAGCTCTGAGCAGTTCTTC.

The rearrangement links TRBV30 to TRBJ1-4; D is unclear. Germline assignment: CDR1 GTSNPN and CDR2 SVGIG (reference sequence). This CDR3 has 14 residues. V was shortened by 2 bases and J by 5 bases, with 12 bases between the two germline ends. The CDR3 loop reads CAWSTGSSNEKLFF. The CDR3 nucleotides read TGTGCCTGGAGTACCGGGAGTAGCAATGAAAAACTGTTTTTT. Filled out from reference TRBV30 and TRBJ1-4, the complete variable domain reads SQTIHQWPATLVQPVGSPLSLECTVEGTSNPNLYWYRQAAGRGLQLLFYSVGIGQISSEVPQNLSASRPQDRQFILSSKKLLLSDSGFYLCAWSTGSSNEKLFFGSGTQLSVL.

V and J are TRBV6-4 and TRBJ1-2; 8 bases map to TRBD1. The junction had 5 bases not matched to a gene; V was cut back by 6 bases and J by 2 bases. The CDR3 covers 14 residues. Looked up from germline, CDR1 is MRHNA and CDR2 is SNTAGT. The CDR3 protein is CASSPGQGNYGYTF. CDR3 DNA sequence: TGTGCCAGCAGCCCCGGACAGGGAAACTATGGCTACACCTTC.

This sequence joins TRBV7-9 and TRBJ1-4; TRBD1 aligns across 7 bases. V was pared by 3 bases and J by 4 bases, with 11 bases of the junction left unmatched. CDR3 length: 17 amino acids. Germline-derived CDR1 and CDR2 are SEHNR and FQNEAQ (reference sequence). This chain's CDR3 is CASSFGAGQNGNEKLFF. CDR3 sequence (DNA): TGTGCCAGCAGCTTCGGGGCGGGACAGAATGGTAATGAAAAACTGTTTTTT.

The genes are TRBV25-1 and TRBJ1-4; D is unclear. Germline lookup yields CDR1 MGHDK and CDR2 SYGVNS. Between the trimmed V and J ends, which lost 2 bases and 8 bases, there was a span of 18 bases. CDR3 size: 16 residues. The CDR3, as DNA: TGTGCCAGCAGTGAAGGAGGAGAATCAAGTGGGGAAAAACTGTTTTTT. Protein: CASSEGGESSGEKLFF.

This chain joins TRBV2 and TRBJ1-5, with D hard to call. The CDR3 runs to 15 residues. Deletions cut 5 bases from V and 2 bases from J, with 13 bases between. Germline V lookup: CDR1 SNHLY, CDR2 FYNNEI. The CDR3 here is CASSRQEGGNQPQHF. The CDR3 nucleotides read TGTGCCAGCAGTCGGCAGGAGGGTGGCAATCAGCCCCAGCATTTT.

The chain combines TRBV7-8 with TRBJ2-1; TRBD2 agrees at 8 bases. The CDR3 consists of 17 residues. Germline CDR1 SGHVS, CDR2 FQNEAQ. Trimming at V came to 6 bases and at J to 1 base, leaving 11 bases not matched to a gene. The CDR3 spells CASRSSGGPGSYNEQFF. The CDR3 bases are TGTGCCAGCAGATCCTCGGGGGGGCCGGGGTCCTACAATGAGCAGTTCTTC.

The rearrangement uses TRBV7-2 and TRBJ1-2, with TRBD1 matching 7 bases. The CDR3 loop spans 12 amino acids. The germline CDR1 and CDR2 sequences are SGHTA and FQGNSA. V lost 5 bases to trimming and J lost 5 bases; unmatched junction nucleotides: 2. CDR3: CASSGGQYGYTF. The CDR3 nucleotides are TGTGCCAGCAGCGGGGGACAGTATGGCTACACCTTC.

This sequence joins TRBV19 and TRBJ1-1; 7 bases match TRBD1. V was clipped by 7 bases and J by 5 bases; unmatched bases: 10. The length of the CDR3 is 14 residues. CDR1 is LNHDA, CDR2 SQIVND, per germline (reference sequence). CDR3 DNA: TGTGCCAGTATTGACAGGGAGTCGTGGACTGAAGCTTTCTTT. It codes for CASIDRESWTEAFF.

The chain joins TRBV5-1 to TRBJ2-3; perhaps D is TRBD1 or TRBD2 (5 bases each). V lost 4 bases and J lost 0, with 15 bases in between. The CDR3 is made up of 16 amino acids. Germline lookup yields CDR1 SGHRS and CDR2 YFSETQ. CDR3 in amino acids: CASSVGVSLSTDTQYF. Here the CDR3 DNA reads TGCGCCAGCAGCGTGGGGGTCAGTTTAAGCACAGATACGCAGTATTTT.

The rearrangement links TRBV2 to TRBJ2-2, with unresolved D. Looked up from germline, CDR1 is SNHLY and CDR2 is FYNNEI. Trimming stripped 5 bases from V and 4 bases from J, with 8 bases between. This CDR3 is built from 13 residues. The CDR3 here is CASSPVATGELFF. CDR3 DNA: TGTGCCAGCAGTCCGGTTGCCACCGGGGAGCTGTTTTTT.

The rearrangement links TRBV7-8 to TRBJ2-1, with a weak D call TRBD1 (5 bases). The CDR3 contains 13 residues. CDR1 and CDR2 (germline): SGHVS, FQNEAQ. V lost 2 bases to trimming and J lost 6 bases, with 8 bases between them. Written as DNA, the CDR3 is TGTGCCAGCAGCTTATACGACAGCAATGAGCAGTTCTTC. Its protein product is CASSLYDSNEQFF.

In its sample, this clone was seen a few times. This rearrangement joins TRBV20-1 to TRBJ1-1; TRBD1 agrees at 9 bases. Trimming at V came to 1 base and at J to 11 bases, leaving 2 bases not matched to a gene. The germline V gene has CDR1 DFQATT and CDR2 SNEGSKA (reference sequence). The CDR3 contains 11 residues. The CDR3, as DNA: TGCAGTGCTAGAGGGGACAGGGCGGCTTTCTTT. This translates into CSARGDRAAFF.

In its sample, this clone was seen a few times. The chain recombines TRBV28 with TRBJ2-1; TRBD2 is a possible D gene (6 bases). From germline, CDR1 is MDHEN and CDR2 SYDVKM. CDR3 length: 15 residues. Trimming cost V 4 bases and J 4 bases, with 14 bases left between them. The CDR3 reads CASSSHSSGYNEQFF. The CDR3 bases are TGTGCCAGCAGTTCGCATTCGAGCGGGTACAATGAGCAGTTCTTC.

The J gene is TRBJ2-1, the V gene TRBV4-2; D unresolved. CDR1 is LGHNA, CDR2 YNFKEQ, per germline. The CDR3 has 15 amino acids. The ends were cut back, 0 bases at V and 13 bases at J, with 19 bases in the middle. The CDR3: CASSQDARTGINQFF. The CDR3 DNA reads as TGTGCCAGCAGCCAAGATGCTCGTACGGGCATCAACCAGTTCTTC.